This T cell receptor beta chain was identified in a study of molecular identifiers for immune sequencing clone quantification. General study findings and limits: Clone sizes could be underestimated for highly expanded clones when identical TCR molecules share a barcode.

It was with previously described methods and listed TCR primers that bulk TCR libraries were made. TCRdb itself ran the PCR reads through MiXCR, one entry per CDR3 protein. The sample has nearly 55,000 distinct CDR3 sequences; approximately 34% are singletons. This CDR3 comprises 11 residues. J lost 5 bases, V lost 10 bases, and 5 bases had no gene match. Germline lookup yields CDR1 SNHLY and CDR2 FYNNEI. Notes on this clonotype: The antigen is undetermined. A read error may explain this, as a much larger clone is one base away.

The chain uses TRBV2 and TRBJ2-7; 7 bases map to TRBD2. Sequenced input: naive CD8+ T cells from blood, with Jurkat cell RNA spiked in. Documented subset: FACS-sorted CD8+CD4-CCR7+CD45RA+ naive T cells. The receptor was isolated from a human donor in good health. Some libraries in this study had Jurkat cell RNA spiked in. The CDR3 region has the DNA TGTGCCATGGCGGGGGACCACGAGCAGTACTTC. Translating gives CAMAGDHEQYF. The full variable domain, with the rest looked up from reference TRBV2 and TRBJ2-7, is EPEVTQTPSHQVTQMGQEVILRCVPISNHLYFYWYRQILGQKVEFLVSFYNNEISEKSEIFDDQFSVERPDGSNFTLKIRSTKLEDSAMYFCAMAGDHEQYFGPGTRLTVT.